This note documents a single TCR beta chain sequence. The sample belongs to a study of cytomegalovirus exposure and HLA in healthy donors. The J segment lost 0 bases and the V segment lost 0 bases, leaving 8 bases of the junction unmatched. The CDR3 has 18 residues. Germline V gives CDR1 LGHNA, CDR2 YSLEER. 13 Jbeta primers and 60 Vbeta primers were used for the PCR. Profiling relied on immunoSEQ multiplex PCR, and the TCRdb table lists in-frame clones only, not all of them. With 75,000 to 95,000 clones in the sample, the ten largest clones hold 5.5%. The sequence was obtained from a girl aged 5 to 17 in good health and CMV-seropositive. This rearrangement joins TRBV4-3 to TRBJ2-1; 7 positions agree with TRBD1. The specimen sequenced was PBMCs. The CDR3 reads CASSQDQDRPSSYNEQFF. DNA for the CDR3: TGCGCCAGCAGCCAAGATCAGGACAGGCCAAGCTCCTACAATGAGCAGTTCTTC.